This entry lists 30 T cell receptor beta chains sequenced from one sample in a study of CD8 T cells in ankylosing spondylitis. The study, taken as a whole, reports: It appeared that ankylosing spondylitis blood was characterized by a TCR beta motif of under ten highly homologous variants.

Using its own MiXCR run on the 5' RACE reads, TCRdb lists one record per CDR3 protein. This table holds 350,000 to 450,000 distinct CDR3 sequences, roughly 25% found once. The antigens of these receptors remain unknown. Source material: blood, either unsorted or a sorted T cell fraction (not recorded which). Source of these receptors: a male donor with ankylosing spondylitis.

A few counts support this clonotype. The chain links TRBV4-2 to TRBJ2-3; 7 nucleotides match TRBD2. The J segment lost 7 bases and the V segment lost 4 bases, leaving 11 bases of the junction unmatched. This CDR3 region has 15 residues. Germline V lookup: CDR1 LGHNA, CDR2 YNFKEQ. The CDR3: CASSLREDTDYTQYF. The CDR3 nucleotides are TGTGCCAGCAGCCTCCGGGAGGACACAGATTATACGCAGTATTTT.

This clonotype was found a few times. CDR3 loop: CASSLNLLDTQYF. In nucleotides, the CDR3 is TGTGCCAGCAGCTTGAACCTACTGGATACGCAGTATTTT. V usage is TRBV5-6 and J usage is TRBJ2-3, with D uncertain. Germline V gene data show CDR1 as SGHDT and CDR2 as YYEEEE. V was cut by 1 base and J by 6 bases, with 9 bases left in between. CDR3 length: 13 residues. The variable domain in full, with the rest retrieved from reference TRBV5-6 and TRBJ2-3, is DAGVTQSPTHLIKTRGQQVTLRCSPKSGHDTVSWYQQALGQGPQFIFQYYEEEERQRGNFPDRFSGHQFPNYSSELNVNALLLGDSALYLCASSLNLLDTQYFGPGTRLTVL.

This clonotype turned up a few times. Here the CDR3 reads CAVGVTQPKNIQYF. CDR3 sequence (DNA): TGTGCCGTCGGGGTGACCCAGCCCAAAAACATTCAGTACTTC. The chain joins TRBV10-3 to TRBJ2-4, with D tentatively TRBD2 (5 bases). This CDR3 has 14 amino acids. From germline, CDR1 is ENHRY and CDR2 SYGVKD. V gave up 11 bases and J gave up 2 bases, with 16 bases separating them.

V gene TRBV12-3 or TRBV12-4 combines with J gene TRBJ1-5, with 9 bases lining up with TRBD1. V shed 3 bases, J shed 1 base, and the junction held 7 bases outside the gene matches. This CDR3 has 17 residues. This CDR3 reads CASSFRTGERSNQPQHF. The CDR3 bases are TGTGCCAGCAGTTTTCGGACAGGGGAGAGAAGCAATCAGCCCCAGCATTTT.

This clonotype has just a few counts. The junction departs from the called germline gene at one end, perhaps through a read error. The V and J genes are TRBV2 and TRBJ2-1; 9 bases fit TRBD2. The germline V gene encodes CDR1 SNHLY and CDR2 FYNNEI. This CDR3 is built from 15 residues. This chain's CDR3 is CASCETSGVYNEQFF. The CDR3, as DNA: TGTGCCAGCTGTGAGACTAGCGGAGTATACAATGAGCAGTTCTTC.

The chain uses TRBV20-1 and TRBJ2-2; D is unclear. V lost 4 bases, J lost 4 bases, and 7 bases lay in between. CDR1 and CDR2 (germline): DFQATT, SNEGSKA (reference sequence). The CDR3 extends over 12 amino acids. CDR3: CSATLVTGELFF. CDR3 bases: TGCAGTGCTACTTTAGTCACCGGGGAGCTGTTTTTT.

The chain is built from TRBV6-1 and TRBJ2-6; 7 positions agree with TRBD1. The germline V gene has CDR1 MNHNS and CDR2 SASEGT. The junction had 7 bases not matched to a gene; V was cut back by 8 bases and J by 0 bases. The CDR3 has 16 amino acids. The CDR3 DNA reads as TGTGCCAGCTTGGGACAGATTACCTCTGGGGCCAACGTCCTGACTTTC. Its translation: CASLGQITSGANVLTF.

This clonotype occurred a few times. This chain joins TRBV5-6 and TRBJ1-1; D gene uncertain. The CDR3 runs to 12 residues. CDR1 is SGHDT and CDR2 is YYEEEE in the germline V gene. V was pared by 4 bases and J by 4 bases, with 8 bases between. The CDR3 here is CASSLQLTEAFF. The CDR3, as DNA: TGTGCCAGCAGCCTACAGCTCACTGAAGCTTTCTTT.

This chain links TRBV5-1 with TRBJ2-1, with 7 bases fitting TRBD2. The CDR3 length is 16 residues. Germline lookup yields CDR1 SGHRS and CDR2 YFSETQ. Unmatched junction bases numbered 18, after V lost 7 bases and J lost 8 bases. The CDR3 sequence is CASGLRPGLLGDEQFF. The CDR3 coding sequence is TGCGCCAGCGGCCTTAGGCCGGGACTATTAGGGGATGAGCAGTTCTTC.

This chain uses TRBV7-6 with TRBJ1-1; TRBD1 might be the D (6 bases). Germline V gene data show CDR1 as SGHVS and CDR2 as FNYEAQ. This CDR3 is built from 15 residues. Trimming removed 5 bases from V and 4 bases from J, with 17 bases in between. The CDR3 region has the DNA TGTGCCAGCAGCCCTAACTCAGGGGCGCTCACTGAAGCTTTCTTT. Translation gives CASSPNSGALTEAFF.

The J gene is TRBJ1-5, the V gene TRBV20-1; D is ambiguous. CDR3 length: 13 residues. The V end lost 2 bases, the J end lost 4 bases, and 9 bases lay between the germline ends. The germline V gene has CDR1 DFQATT and CDR2 SNEGSKA (reference sequence). The CDR3 coding sequence is TGCAGTGCTAGAAGGAGTGGAAATCAGCCCCAGCATTTT. It codes for CSARRSGNQPQHF.

This clonotype was observed a few times. The rearrangement uses TRBV29-1 and TRBJ2-1; TRBD2 agrees at 9 bases. The length of the CDR3 is 15 residues. Germline values: CDR1 SQVTM, CDR2 ANQGSEA. J gave up 15 bases and V 4 bases, and 19 bases lay outside the gene matches. The CDR3 loop is CSVGGPGTSNASPFF. CDR3 DNA: TGCAGCGTTGGGGGCCCCGGGACTAGCAATGCGTCGCCGTTCTTC.

This clonotype was recorded at least ten times. The chain combines TRBV25-1 with TRBJ1-2; D gene unclear. CDR1 and CDR2 from the germline V gene are MGHDK and SYGVNS. Trimming shortened V by 6 bases and J by 6 bases, and 14 bases separated the two germline ends. The CDR3 totals 13 residues. CDR3: CASSHGRSDGYTF. As DNA, the CDR3 is TGTGCCAGCAGCCATGGGAGGAGCGATGGCTACACCTTC.

This sequence joins TRBV20-1 and TRBJ2-6; D possibly corresponds to TRBD2 (6 bases). Germline CDR1 is DFQATT and CDR2 is SNEGSKA (reference sequence). This CDR3 is built from 17 residues. V lost 4 bases to trimming and J lost 1 base, with 17 bases between them. The CDR3 is CSATLEGESSGANVLTF. In nucleotides, the CDR3 is TGCAGTGCTACCTTGGAGGGAGAATCGTCTGGGGCCAACGTCCTGACTTTC.

The chain links TRBV28 to TRBJ1-5, with D possibly TRBD1 on 5 matching bases. V was pared by 9 bases and J by 0 bases, with 15 bases between. CDR1 and CDR2 (germline): MDHEN, SYDVKM. CDR3 length: 15 residues. The CDR3, as DNA: TGTGCCAGTATAGGGGCAGCCCATAGCAATCAGCCCCAGCATTTT. It encodes CASIGAAHSNQPQHF. Looking up the rest from reference TRBV28 and TRBJ1-5 gives the full variable domain: DVKVTQSSRYLVKRTGEKVFLECVQDMDHENMFWYRQDPGLGLRLIYFSYDVKMKEKGDIPEGYSVSREKKERFSLILESASTNQTSMYLCASIGAAHSNQPQHFGDGTRLSIL.

This clonotype turned up a few times. The DNA of the CDR3 is TGTGCCATCAGCAGCGGGAGGGCCGCAGATACGCAGTATTTT. It specifies CAISSGRAADTQYF. The chain joins TRBV10-3 to TRBJ2-3; 10 nucleotides match TRBD2. This CDR3 contains 14 residues. The J segment lost 4 bases and the V segment lost 6 bases, leaving 4 bases of the junction unmatched. Germline-derived CDR1 and CDR2 are ENHRY and SYGVKD.

V usage is TRBV3-1 and J usage is TRBJ1-6, with TRBD1 as a possible D gene (5 bases). CDR1 and CDR2 from the germline V gene are LGHDT and YNNKEL (reference sequence). CDR3 length equals 15 residues. Deletions cut 1 base from V and 10 bases from J, with 14 bases between. For the CDR3, the DNA is TGTGCCAGCAGCCAAGTGGCAGGGCCGAGCTCACCCCTCCACTTT. It specifies CASSQVAGPSSPLHF.

V and J are TRBV20-1 and TRBJ2-1; D unclear. Deletions cut 5 bases from V and 0 bases from J, with 17 bases between. This CDR3 comprises 16 residues. The germline CDR1 and CDR2 sequences are DFQATT and SNEGSKA (reference sequence). CDR3 bases: TGCAGTGCTCCCCCTCCCGAGAGGTTCTCCTACAATGAGCAGTTCTTC. It codes for CSAPPPERFSYNEQFF.

The chain couples TRBV30 to TRBJ1-5, with TRBD1 matching over 9 bases. The CDR3 runs to 16 residues. Germline-derived CDR1 and CDR2 are GTSNPN and SVGIG (reference sequence). With 2 bases clipped from V and 7 bases from J, the junction kept 12 bases outside the gene matches. The CDR3 protein is CAWSLQQGALRQPQHF. The CDR3 DNA reads TGTGCCTGGAGTCTACAACAGGGGGCGCTGAGGCAGCCCCAGCATTTT.

This rearrangement joins TRBV20-1 to TRBJ2-2; D gene ambiguous. From germline, CDR1 is DFQATT and CDR2 SNEGSKA (reference sequence). The CDR3 is made up of 15 amino acids. V was cut by 0 bases and J by 7 bases, with 15 bases left in between. CDR3 coding DNA: TGCAGTGCTAGAGACCCAAGCTCTGGCAGCGGGGAGCTGTTTTTT. Its protein product is CSARDPSSGSGELFF.

The chain has TRBV24-1 and TRBJ1-1; tentative D call: TRBD1 (5 bases). Germline assignment: CDR1 KGHDR and CDR2 SFDVKD. With 6 bases removed from V and 4 bases from J, the gap between germline ends came to 11 bases. The CDR3 has 13 amino acids. CDR3 bases: TGTGCCACCAGTACGCTTAGGGGCACTGAAGCTTTCTTT. It codes for CATSTLRGTEAFF.

CDR3: CASSYRGEGQNIQYF. The CDR3 nucleotides are TGTGCCAGCAGTTACAGGGGGGAGGGCCAAAACATTCAGTACTTC. The chain recombines TRBV6-2 or TRBV6-3 with TRBJ2-4; D is possibly TRBD2 (7 bases). Per the germline V gene, CDR1 is MNHEY and CDR2 is SVGEGT. The CDR3 runs to 15 residues. Trimming took 2 bases from V and 5 from J, leaving 13 bases between them.

The chain carries TRBV11-2 and TRBJ1-1; the D gene is possibly TRBD1 (5 bases). Trimming stripped 4 bases from V and 4 bases from J, with 13 bases between. Germline V gene data show CDR1 as SGHAT and CDR2 as FQNNGV. This CDR3 is 14 amino acids long. Written as DNA, the CDR3 is TGTGCCAGCAGCTGGGGGGGAAAAGGCACTGAAGCTTTCTTT. Translation: CASSWGGKGTEAFF.

In its sample, this clonotype was seen many times. The chain employs TRBV7-2 and TRBJ2-1, with 10 bases aligning to TRBD2. Unmatched junction bases numbered 5, after V lost 5 bases and J lost 4 bases. From germline, CDR1 is SGHTA and CDR2 FQGNSA. This CDR3 is built from 15 residues. CDR3 DNA sequence: TGTGCCAGCAGCGTCGGACTAGCGGCGTACAATGAGCAGTTCTTC. The encoded protein is CASSVGLAAYNEQFF.

This clonotype was detected only a few times. The V gene is TRBV5-1, the J gene TRBJ1-1; 7 bases fit TRBD1. Trimming at V came to 4 bases and at J to 6 bases, leaving 9 bases not matched to a gene. The germline CDR1 and CDR2 sequences are SGHRS and YFSETQ. There are 14 residues in the CDR3. The DNA of the CDR3 is TGCGCCAGCAGCGTGGGACAGTCGGGGGCTGAAGCTTTCTTT. Translating gives CASSVGQSGAEAFF.

The CDR3 DNA reads TGCGCCAGCAGCCAAGAGTCGACTAGCGGGAGGCCGGGGCAGTTCTTC. Protein sequence: CASSQESTSGRPGQFF. The rearrangement joins TRBV4-1 to TRBJ2-1; 13 bases line up with TRBD2. The V gene's germline CDR1 is MGHRA and CDR2 YSYEKL. V lost 0 bases, J lost 12 bases, and 8 bases stayed unmatched. The CDR3 is made up of 16 amino acids.

This clonotype appeared a few times. This sequence joins TRBV15 and TRBJ2-1; TRBD2 aligns across 8 bases. This CDR3 is built from 17 residues. The germline V gene has CDR1 LNHNV and CDR2 YYDKDF (reference sequence). Trimming cost V 1 base and J 4 bases; bases outside gene matches: 9. CDR3 residues: CATSRVGASGQYNEQFF. CDR3 coding DNA: TGTGCCACCAGCAGAGTGGGGGCTAGCGGGCAGTACAATGAGCAGTTCTTC.

The CDR3 here is CSATGSGRSHEQYF. CDR3 nucleotide sequence: TGCAGTGCTACAGGAAGCGGGAGGTCCCACGAGCAGTACTTC. The rearrangement uses TRBV20-1 and TRBJ2-7, with 9 bases lining up with TRBD2. Germline V gives CDR1 DFQATT, CDR2 SNEGSKA (reference sequence). Trimming took 4 bases from V and 5 from J; bases not matched to a gene: 9. The CDR3 has 14 residues.

The CDR3 spells CASSPRASGETQYF. The CDR3 DNA follows: TGTGCCAGCAGCCCGAGGGCTAGCGGGGAGACCCAGTACTTC. The gene calls are TRBV11-2 and TRBJ2-5, with 8 bases aligning to TRBD2. Germline V gene data show CDR1 as SGHAT and CDR2 as FQNNGV. CDR3 size: 14 residues. V shed 5 bases, J shed 5 bases, and the junction held 7 bases outside the gene matches.

Ten or more counts support this clonotype. This chain uses TRBV29-1 with TRBJ2-3; 10 bases line up with TRBD2. Unmatched junction bases numbered 4, after V lost 2 bases and J lost 5 bases. Looked up from germline, CDR1 is SQVTM and CDR2 is ANQGSEA. The CDR3 runs to 14 residues. CDR3 sequence (DNA): TGCAGCGTTGAACTAGCGGGAGTAAGAGATACGCAGTATTTT. Encoded protein: CSVELAGVRDTQYF.